A single sample is the source of the 28 T cell receptor beta chains below, sequenced in a study of blood T cell repertoires in COVID-19. The assay was immunoSEQ multiplex PCR, and TCRdb's table has in-frame clones only and misses some. Of some 97,000 clones in the sample, more than 75% were seen once. Sequenced input: peripheral blood. Receptors were obtained from a human donor in a cohort sampled during active COVID-19.

The chain combines TRBV10-2 with TRBJ1-2; TRBD1 aligns across 7 bases. The CDR3 loop spans 13 amino acids. V gave up 7 bases and J gave up 6 bases; unmatched junction bases: 8. Germline-derived CDR1 and CDR2 are WSHSY and SAAADI. The CDR3 is CASTRGRIDGYTF. DNA of the CDR3: TGCGCCAGCACGAGGGGGCGCATCGATGGCTACACCTTC.

This sequence joins TRBV7-6 and TRBJ1-3; maybe TRBD1 (5 bases). V was trimmed by 2 bases and J by 2 bases, leaving 13 bases between them. From germline, CDR1 is SGHVS and CDR2 FNYEAQ. The CDR3 extends over 16 amino acids. CDR3 DNA: TGTGCCAGCAGCTTAAGGGGAGGGTCAGCTGGAAACACCATATATTTT. Translation: CASSLRGGSAGNTIYF.

The chain couples TRBV6-1 to TRBJ2-7; D is unresolved. V lost 3 bases, J lost 1 base, and 7 bases lay in between. The germline gives CDR1 MNHNS, CDR2 SASEGT. This CDR3 has 13 residues. As DNA, the CDR3 is TGTGCCAGCAGTGAGACTTTATCCTACGAGCAGTACTTC. This codes for CASSETLSYEQYF.

The table lists this clone with a count of one. The chain couples TRBV18 to TRBJ1-6; tentative D call: TRBD1 (5 bases). CDR3 length: 14 amino acids. Trimming left V 2 bases short and J 10 bases short, with 12 bases between. Germline CDR1 and CDR2: KGHSH and LQKENI. The CDR3 sequence: CASSPDWGRSPLHF. Here the CDR3 DNA reads TGTGCCAGCTCACCAGACTGGGGCAGGTCACCCCTCCACTTT.

V and J are TRBV9 and TRBJ2-1, with 11 bases aligning to TRBD2. After removal of 4 bases from V and 8 bases from J, the junction contained 14 bases not matched to a gene. The germline V gene encodes CDR1 SGDLS and CDR2 YYNGEE. There are 17 residues in the CDR3. The DNA for the CDR3 is TGTGCCAGCAGCACAACCCCCGGTACTAGCGGGAGCCATGAGCAGTTCTTC. It encodes CASSTTPGTSGSHEQFF.

This chain links TRBV29-1 with TRBJ1-2; possible D gene TRBD1, 6 bases. The V gene's germline CDR1 is SQVTM and CDR2 ANQGSEA. The CDR3 runs 13 residues. V lost 4 bases, J lost 5 bases, and 14 bases lay in between. Here the CDR3 reads CSVGRGGGYGYTF. The CDR3 region has the DNA TGCAGCGTTGGGAGGGGAGGGGGGTATGGCTACACCTTC. The whole variable domain, remainder taken from reference TRBV29-1 and TRBJ1-2, is SAVISQKPSRDICQRGTSLTIQCQVDSQVTMMFWYRQQPGQSLTLIATANQGSEATYESGFVIDKFPISRPNLTFSTLTVSNMSPEDSSIYLCSVGRGGGYGYTFGSGTRLTVV.

This chain links TRBV4-3 with TRBJ1-4; D is perhaps TRBD1 (5 bases). V lost 1 base to trimming and J lost 1 base, with 10 bases between them. In germline, CDR1 is LGHNA, CDR2 YSLEER. This CDR3 has 16 amino acids. The CDR3 DNA reads as TGCGCCAGCAGCCAAGTCCAGGGTTTAACTAATGAAAAACTGTTTTTT. Encoded protein: CASSQVQGLTNEKLFF.

The chain links TRBV6-5 to TRBJ1-2; 10 bases match TRBD1. The CDR3 loop spans 15 amino acids. In germline, CDR1 is MNHEY, CDR2 SVGAGI. J gave up 2 bases and V 6 bases, and 6 bases lay outside the gene matches. The CDR3 DNA reads as TGTGCCAGCAGAAGGGGGACAGGGGAGAACTATGGCTACACCTTC. This encodes CASRRGTGENYGYTF.

This sequence joins TRBV11-2 and TRBJ2-7; 10 bases align to TRBD2. Germline CDR1 and CDR2: SGHAT and FQNNGV. The CDR3 runs to 17 residues. With 0 bases clipped from V and 0 bases from J, the junction kept 5 bases outside the gene matches. In DNA, the CDR3 is TGTGCCAGCAGCTTAGATCCGGCTAGCGGGAGCTCCTACGAGCAGTACTTC. Translating it yields CASSLDPASGSSYEQYF.

This clone was observed a single time. The gene calls are TRBV19 and TRBJ2-7; D is possibly TRBD2 (5 bases). CDR1 and CDR2 (germline): LNHDA, SQIVND (reference sequence). This CDR3 comprises 16 residues. Between the trimmed V and J ends, which lost 3 bases and 3 bases, there was a span of 18 bases. CDR3 residues: CASSMAAETGFYEQYF. CDR3 nucleotides: TGTGCCAGTAGTATGGCAGCGGAGACCGGGTTCTACGAGCAGTACTTC.

This chain's CDR3 is CASSPGTSGMYTQYF. The CDR3 coding sequence is TGCGCCAGCAGCCCTGGGACTAGCGGGATGTATACGCAGTATTTT. The J gene is TRBJ2-3, the V gene TRBV5-1; the match to TRBD2 covers 13 bases. V trimming: 4 bases; J trimming: 7 bases; junction bases outside the gene matches: 6. CDR3 size: 15 residues. Germline V gives CDR1 SGHRS, CDR2 YFSETQ.

Comment on this clone: Germline and junction disagree at one end, which may indicate a read error. V usage is TRBV7-2 and J usage is TRBJ2-2, with 11 positions matching TRBD2. CDR1 and CDR2 from the germline V gene are SGHTA and FQGNSA. CDR3 size: 13 residues. CDR3 bases: TGTGCCAGCAGCCCCACACGACTAGCGGGACCCCTTTTT. Amino acids: CASSPTRLAGPLF.

DNA for the CDR3: TGCGCCAGCAGCGGCGCAGGGGAGAGGTCCTATGGCTACACCTTC. Translation gives CASSGAGERSYGYTF. The V gene is TRBV5-1, the J gene TRBJ1-2, with a weak D call TRBD1 (6 bases). Trimming removed 4 bases at V and 4 bases at J, with 17 bases between. The CDR3 consists of 15 residues. Germline V CDR1 and CDR2: SGHRS, YFSETQ.

This chain connects TRBV12-3 or TRBV12-4 to TRBJ2-7; 9 bases map to TRBD1. CDR3 length: 13 amino acids. V lost 6 bases and J lost 0; bases outside the gene matches: 0. The CDR3 here is CASRDRGSYEQYF. CDR3 sequence (DNA): TGTGCCAGCAGGGACAGGGGCTCCTACGAGCAGTACTTC.

This clone has a handful of counts. The rearrangement uses TRBV9 and TRBJ2-1; D is unresolved. V gave up 4 bases and J gave up 2 bases, with 13 bases separating them. This CDR3 spans 15 amino acids. Germline V lookup: CDR1 SGDLS, CDR2 YYNGEE. CDR3 region: CASSLLMVAYNEQFF. Written as DNA, the CDR3 is TGTGCCAGCAGCCTTCTGATGGTAGCCTACAATGAGCAGTTCTTC.

V usage is TRBV6-5 and J usage is TRBJ2-1, with 7 bases that match TRBD2. With 4 bases clipped from V and 0 bases from J, the junction kept 6 bases outside the gene matches. Germline CDR1 is MNHEY and CDR2 is SVGAGI. The CDR3 length is 16 residues. CDR3 amino acids: CASSFQTSSSYNEQFF. The CDR3 DNA sequence: TGTGCCAGCAGTTTCCAGACTAGCAGCTCCTACAATGAGCAGTTCTTC.

This clone has only a few counts. At one end the junction does not follow the germline gene, possibly because of a read error. The V and J genes are TRBV5-6 and TRBJ2-7, with 8 bases aligning to TRBD1. The CDR3 spans 12 residues. Germline V gives CDR1 SGHDT, CDR2 YYEEEE. The CDR3 here is CASSADRGSPLF. CDR3 nucleotide sequence: TGTGCCAGCAGCGCCGACAGGGGCTCGCCTCTCTTC.

The CDR3 coding sequence is TGTGCCAGCACCCGGGAAATTGGCGGCGAGCAGTACTTC. It specifies CASTREIGGEQYF. This sequence joins TRBV6-6 and TRBJ2-7; TRBD2 is a possible D gene (5 bases). Germline CDR1 is MNHNY and CDR2 is SVGAGI (reference sequence). V shed 7 bases and J shed 6 bases, with 16 bases lying between them. CDR3 length: 13 residues.

The chain couples TRBV2 to TRBJ1-2, with 10 positions matching TRBD1. Germline V lookup: CDR1 SNHLY, CDR2 FYNNEI. V dropped 5 bases and J dropped 5; count of bases not matched to a gene: 8. The CDR3 is 15 residues long. For the CDR3, the DNA is TGTGCCAGCAGTCAGCGACAGGGGGCGCAGTATGGCTACACCTTC. As protein: CASSQRQGAQYGYTF.

This clone occurred a few times. The same CDR3 arises from other DNA sequences in this sample as well. This chain uses TRBV18 with TRBJ2-5; D is perhaps TRBD1 (6 bases). The CDR3 is made up of 14 amino acids. Germline values: CDR1 KGHSH, CDR2 LQKENI. Trimming stripped 2 bases from V and 0 bases from J, with 7 bases between. CDR3 in DNA: TGTGCCAGCTCACCAGGACAGAACCAAGAGACCCAGTACTTC. Translating it yields CASSPGQNQETQYF. Filled out from reference TRBV18 and TRBJ2-5, the complete variable domain reads NAGVMQNPRHLVRRRGQEARLRCSPMKGHSHVYWYRQLPEEGLKFMVYLQKENIIDESGMPKERFSAEFPKEGPSILRIQQVVRGDSAAYFCASSPGQNQETQYFGPGTRLLVL.

The gene calls are TRBV12-5 and TRBJ1-1; D may be TRBD1 (5 bases). Looked up from germline, CDR1 is LGHNT and CDR2 is FRNRAP. This CDR3 is 14 amino acids long. The germline V and J ends were trimmed by 3 bases and 4 bases, with 12 bases remaining between them. This CDR3 is CASGLGAGITEAFF. The CDR3 DNA reads TGTGCTAGTGGTTTAGGGGCAGGGATCACTGAAGCTTTCTTT.

The chain joins TRBV18 to TRBJ2-1, with TRBD2 identical over 7 bases. This CDR3 has 14 amino acids. J lost 6 bases, V lost 4 bases, and 6 bases had no gene match. CDR1 and CDR2 (germline): KGHSH, LQKENI. CDR3 protein: CASSLTRGVNEQFF. DNA of the CDR3: TGTGCCAGCTCACTCACCCGGGGGGTCAATGAGCAGTTCTTC.

The V call is TRBV19, the J call TRBJ1-5; a weak D match, TRBD1 (5 bases). Germline CDR1 and CDR2: LNHDA and SQIVND (reference sequence). The V and J ends lost 5 bases and 7 bases respectively, with 27 bases between them. CDR3 length: 18 amino acids. The CDR3 here is CASSFRTPLLYIRQPQHF. In DNA form, the CDR3 reads TGTGCCAGTAGTTTCAGGACACCCTTGTTGTATATCCGGCAGCCCCAGCATTTT. Looking up the rest from reference TRBV19 and TRBJ1-5 gives the full variable domain: DGGITQSPKYLFRKEGQNVTLSCEQNLNHDAMYWYRQDPGQGLRLIYYSQIVNDFQKGDIAEGYSVSREKKESFPLTVTSAQKNPTAFYLCASSFRTPLLYIRQPQHFGDGTRLSIL.

CDR3 bases: TGTGCCACCCAGTATAGTGCGGTCTACAATGAGCAGTTCTTC. The encoded protein is CATQYSAVYNEQFF. The chain carries TRBV10-3 and TRBJ2-1; D call uncertain. The CDR3 consists of 14 residues. CDR1 is ENHRY, CDR2 SYGVKD, per germline. V gave up 10 bases and J gave up 3 bases, with 16 bases separating them.

V usage is TRBV27 and J usage is TRBJ2-1; 10 positions match TRBD1. Germline trimming cut 1 base from V and 8 bases from J; bases unmatched to any gene: 5. This CDR3 is built from 15 residues. Per germline, CDR1 MNHEY and CDR2 SMNVEV (reference sequence). The DNA of the CDR3 is TGTGCCAGCAGTTTATGGGGACAGGGGTGGGATGAGCAGTTCTTC. It specifies CASSLWGQGWDEQFF.

The chain couples TRBV15 to TRBJ1-3; possibly TRBD1 for D (6 bases). Per the germline V gene, CDR1 is LNHNV and CDR2 is YYDKDF (reference sequence). CDR3 length: 15 residues. V dropped 5 bases and J dropped 3 bases, with 14 bases sitting between them. CDR3 sequence reads: CATSGGGAGGNTIYF. The CDR3 DNA reads as TGTGCCACCAGCGGTGGGGGCGCAGGTGGAAACACCATATATTTT.

The V gene is TRBV6-2 or TRBV6-3, the J gene TRBJ2-5, with a possible D match to TRBD2 (5 bases). There are 14 residues in the CDR3. Germline assignment: CDR1 MNHEY and CDR2 SVGEGT. V dropped 2 bases and J dropped 9 bases, with 16 bases sitting between them. As DNA, the CDR3 is TGTGCCAGCAGTTACCCCCCGGACTCAGCGCCCCAGTACTTC. Amino acids: CASSYPPDSAPQYF.

The V and J genes are TRBV6-2 or TRBV6-3 and TRBJ2-1, with D maybe TRBD2 (7 bases). The V and J ends lost 5 bases and 1 base respectively, with 12 bases between them. The CDR3 has 15 amino acids. The V gene's germline CDR1 is MNHEY and CDR2 SVGEGT. CDR3 loop: CASSGGGGSYNEQFF. CDR3 coding DNA: TGTGCCAGCAGTGGGGGCGGGGGATCCTACAATGAGCAGTTCTTC.